This section outlines one T cell receptor (beta chain) sequence together with its context. Its cognate antigen is unknown. These data originate in a study of shared clonotypes between healthy human individuals. Study conclusions and caveats: Larger richness was generally estimated for naive than memory subsets.

The V and J ends lost 10 bases and 3 bases respectively, with 12 bases between them. CDR3 length equals 12 residues. Germline-derived CDR1 and CDR2 are LNHDA and SQIVND (reference sequence). In the sorted-subset replicate PCRs, around 200 ng DNA, roughly 29,000 T cell genomes, was used. Libraries were prepared by immunoSEQ multiplex PCR; TCRdb keeps only in-frame clonotypes and omits some of them. The repertoire has approximately 500,000 clones, 90% to 96% of them found once; the top ten carry about 0.054%. Input material: naive CD4+ T cells sorted from blood. Subset denoted: CD45RA+ positively selected. The V call is TRBV19, the J call TRBJ1-1; D remains ambiguous. The clonotype was recovered from a woman in her 30s in good health. The CDR3 DNA is TGTGCCACCCGTACGAGGGACACTGAAGCTTTCTTT. This encodes CATRTRDTEAFF.